This passage covers 22 T cell receptor beta chains from one sample sequenced in a study of blood T cell repertoires in COVID-19. Sequenced by immunoSEQ multiplex PCR; TCRdb stores in-frame clones only, minus some. Of roughly 270,000 clones in the sample, 85% were seen once. Sequencing was carried out using PBMCs or T cells enriched from blood (not recorded which). Every receptor here comes from a woman aged 45-60 years who had recovered from COVID-19.

This sequence joins TRBV7-9 and TRBJ2-3, with 9 bases fitting TRBD2. CDR1 and CDR2 (germline): SEHNR, FQNEAQ (reference sequence). Unmatched junction bases numbered 11, after V lost 4 bases and J lost 3 bases. This CDR3 has 17 amino acids. CDR3 bases: TGTGCCAGCAGCTACTATGGGACTAGCTATGGGACAGATACGCAGTATTTT. Protein: CASSYYGTSYGTDTQYF. The full variable domain, in which reference TRBV7-9 and TRBJ2-3 provide the parts outside the CDR3, is DTGVSQNPRHKITKRGQNVTFRCDPISEHNRLYWYRQTLGQGPEFLTYFQNEAQLEKSRLLSDRFSAERPKGSFSTLEIQRTEQGDSAMYLCASSYYGTSYGTDTQYFGPGTRLTVL.

V is TRBV2 and J is TRBJ1-5; a possible D gene is TRBD1 (6 bases). Trimming pared 7 bases from V and 5 bases from J, leaving 9 bases between. This CDR3 is 12 amino acids long. In germline, CDR1 is SNHLY, CDR2 FYNNEI. CDR3 in DNA: TGTGCCAGCACGCAGGGGTATCAGCCCCAGCATTTT. Translated: CASTQGYQPQHF.

The chain employs TRBV6-1 and TRBJ2-2; 11 nucleotides match TRBD2. Germline assignment: CDR1 MNHNS and CDR2 SASEGT. This CDR3 contains 17 residues. The ends lost 0 bases at V and 5 bases at J; junction bases unmatched: 5. CDR3 nucleotide sequence: TGTGCCAGCAGTGAAGCACTAGCGGGAGTCCGTACCGGGGAGCTGTTTTTT. It translates to CASSEALAGVRTGELFF.

The V gene is TRBV27, the J gene TRBJ2-1; TRBD2 is a possible D gene (6 bases). V was shortened by 8 bases and J by 0 bases, with 14 bases between the two germline ends. This CDR3 has 15 amino acids. Germline CDR1 and CDR2: MNHEY and SMNVEV (reference sequence). DNA of the CDR3: TGTGCCAGCTCTCGCGGGGCTTACTCCTACAATGAGCAGTTCTTC. Its protein product is CASSRGAYSYNEQFF.

The CDR3 coding sequence is TGCGCCAGCAGCCATCACTCCGGGACTAGCGGGAGGGTAAGCACAGATACGCAGTATTTT. Translation gives CASSHHSGTSGRVSTDTQYF. The chain has TRBV4-1 and TRBJ2-3; 16 nucleotides agree with TRBD2. CDR1 and CDR2 from the germline V gene are MGHRA and YSYEKL. V lost 3 bases and J lost 0; bases outside the gene matches: 9. The CDR3 has 20 residues.

The CDR3: CASSTSNYGYTF. The CDR3 DNA sequence: TGTGCCAGCAGCACTTCTAACTATGGCTACACCTTC. The chain links TRBV9 to TRBJ1-2; D remains unclear. Trimming took 4 bases from V and 0 from J, leaving 4 bases between them. CDR1 is SGDLS and CDR2 is YYNGEE in the germline V gene. CDR3 length equals 12 residues.

In regard to this clone: Germline is not matched at one junction end, which may reflect a read error. V is TRBV27 and J is TRBJ1-1, with TRBD1 matching 9 bases. CDR3 length: 15 residues. CDR1 and CDR2 (germline): MNHEY, SMNVEV (reference sequence). CDR3: CASSLFGTGNPEAFF. The CDR3 region has the DNA TGTGCCAGCAGTTTATTTGGGACAGGGAACCCTGAAGCTTTCTTT.

The rearrangement links TRBV7-9 to TRBJ2-5; the D gene is possibly TRBD2 (5 bases). The germline gives CDR1 SEHNR, CDR2 FQNEAQ (reference sequence). The CDR3 loop spans 15 amino acids. V lost 2 bases, J lost 2 bases, and 12 bases lay in between. As DNA, the CDR3 is TGTGCCAGCAGCTTACGCGGGCAGGTTCAAGAGACCCAGTACTTC. Translation: CASSLRGQVQETQYF.

The genes are TRBV7-2 and TRBJ1-3; a weak D match, TRBD1 (6 bases). This CDR3 has 15 amino acids. V was trimmed by 0 bases and J by 4 bases, leaving 10 bases between them. Germline V gene data show CDR1 as SGHTA and CDR2 as FQGNSA. In DNA, the CDR3 is TGTGCCAGCAGCTTAGCCGAGGACAGAGGAAACACCATATATTTT. Its translation is CASSLAEDRGNTIYF.

A few counts support this clone. The V call is TRBV28, the J call TRBJ1-4, with unresolved D. The ends were cut back, 7 bases at V and 4 bases at J, with 10 bases in the middle. The CDR3 length is 13 residues. Germline V gene sequence: CDR1 MDHEN, CDR2 SYDVKM. CDR3 amino acids: CASTVAGNEKLFF. The CDR3 bases are TGTGCCAGCACCGTAGCCGGTAATGAAAAACTGTTTTTT.

This rearrangement joins TRBV19 to TRBJ1-4; D is possibly TRBD1 (5 bases). Per germline, CDR1 LNHDA and CDR2 SQIVND (reference sequence). This CDR3 contains 13 residues. V was trimmed by 3 bases and J by 5 bases, leaving 7 bases between them. The DNA of the CDR3 is TGTGCCAGTAGTATGCGGGACAATGAAAAACTGTTTTTT. It is translated as CASSMRDNEKLFF.

In this sample, this clone turned up once. The V call is TRBV28, the J call TRBJ2-1; 8 bases align to TRBD2. This CDR3 contains 16 residues. Per the germline V gene, CDR1 is MDHEN and CDR2 is SYDVKM. V was clipped by 3 bases and J by 9 bases; unmatched bases: 13. As DNA, the CDR3 is TGTGCCAGCAGTTTTTTTCGGGGGGGGCTTGGGATTGAGCAGTTCTTC. It codes for CASSFFRGGLGIEQFF.

The chain employs TRBV6-2 or TRBV6-3 and TRBJ2-7; maybe TRBD2 (6 bases). The CDR3 is 16 residues long. From germline, CDR1 is MNHEY and CDR2 SVGEGT. V was cut by 2 bases and J by 2 bases, with 16 bases left in between. CDR3 bases: TGTGCCAGCAGTTACGAAGCGGGCGGCAACACCTACGAGCAGTACTTC. It translates to CASSYEAGGNTYEQYF.

The chain combines TRBV9 with TRBJ1-1; D not certain. Trimming took 0 bases from V and 4 from J, leaving 7 bases between them. Germline V CDR1 and CDR2: SGDLS, YYNGEE. The CDR3 length is 13 residues. This CDR3 is CASSVVGSTEAFF. CDR3 in DNA: TGTGCCAGCAGCGTAGTGGGGAGCACTGAAGCTTTCTTT.

This rearrangement joins TRBV7-6 to TRBJ2-5, with 11 bases matching TRBD2. This CDR3 has 15 residues. V was pared by 5 bases and J by 3 bases, with 5 bases of the junction left unmatched. The V gene's germline CDR1 is SGHVS and CDR2 FNYEAQ. The CDR3 loop reads CASSHGLAGEETQYF. The DNA for the CDR3 is TGTGCCAGCAGCCACGGACTAGCGGGTGAAGAGACCCAGTACTTC. The whole variable domain, remainder taken from reference TRBV7-6 and TRBJ2-5, is GAGVSQSPRYKVTKRGQDVALRCDPISGHVSLYWYRQALGQGPEFLTYFNYEAQQDKSGLPNDRFSAERPEGSISTLTIQRTEQRDSAMYRCASSHGLAGEETQYFGPGTRLLVL.

This clone was detected only once. The V call is TRBV19, the J call TRBJ1-4; D gene unclear. In germline, CDR1 is LNHDA, CDR2 SQIVND (reference sequence). Trimming removed 2 bases at V and 8 bases at J, with 12 bases between. This CDR3 is 14 amino acids long. Written as DNA, the CDR3 is TGTGCCAGTAGTATAACTGGGCTCAAGGAAAAACTGTTTTTT. Its translation is CASSITGLKEKLFF. Full variable domain (rest looked up from reference TRBV19 and TRBJ1-4): DGGITQSPKYLFRKEGQNVTLSCEQNLNHDAMYWYRQDPGQGLRLIYYSQIVNDFQKGDIAEGYSVSREKKESFPLTVTSAQKNPTAFYLCASSITGLKEKLFFGSGTQLSVL.

This sequence joins TRBV6-1 and TRBJ1-6, with TRBD1 matching over 9 bases. Germline CDR1 MNHNS, CDR2 SASEGT. The CDR3 covers 16 residues. Unmatched junction bases numbered 3, after V lost 4 bases and J lost 2 bases. CDR3 amino acids: CASSGDRETYNSPLHF. Here the CDR3 DNA reads TGTGCCAGCAGTGGGGACAGGGAGACCTATAATTCACCCCTCCACTTT.

This clone was seen just once. The rearrangement links TRBV2 to TRBJ1-2; possible D gene TRBD1, 5 bases. Germline lookup yields CDR1 SNHLY and CDR2 FYNNEI. This CDR3 has 16 residues. V lost 6 bases to trimming and J lost 6 bases, with 23 bases between them. CDR3 in amino acids: CASSDAGAATSNGYTF. DNA of the CDR3: TGTGCCAGCAGCGACGCTGGGGCGGCCACTTCCAATGGCTACACCTTC.

The chain uses TRBV29-1 and TRBJ2-5, with D possibly matching TRBD1 (6 bases). The CDR3 covers 12 residues. The V gene lost 3 bases and the J gene lost 5 bases, with 10 bases spanning the gap. Germline CDR1 reads SQVTM; CDR2 reads ANQGSEA. Here the CDR3 DNA reads TGCAGCGTTGACAGGGGTAGGGAGACCCAGTACTTC. As protein: CSVDRGRETQYF.

The sample holds one count of this clone. The gene calls are TRBV18 and TRBJ2-1; 8 bases align to TRBD1. The CDR3 consists of 17 residues. CDR1 KGHSH and CDR2 LQKENI come from the germline V gene. V lost 3 bases and J lost 6; bases outside the gene matches: 13. The chain's CDR3 is CASSPNQDRAGSNEQFF. The CDR3 DNA is TGTGCCAGCTCACCCAACCAGGACAGGGCGGGATCCAATGAGCAGTTCTTC.

The chain links TRBV10-3 to TRBJ2-3; TRBD2 aligns across 13 bases. Germline CDR1 ENHRY, CDR2 SYGVKD. This CDR3 contains 17 residues. Trimming cost V 0 bases and J 2 bases; bases outside gene matches: 2. This CDR3 is CAISESGLAGTTDTQYF. The DNA for the CDR3 is TGTGCCATCAGTGAGTCGGGACTAGCGGGAACCACAGATACGCAGTATTTT.

The V call is TRBV19, the J call TRBJ1-2, with 7 bases matching TRBD1. CDR1 and CDR2 from the germline V gene are LNHDA and SQIVND (reference sequence). Trimming removed 4 bases from V and 5 bases from J; junction bases left unmatched: 1. CDR3 length equals 12 residues. For the CDR3, the DNA is TGTGCCAGTAGTAGACAGGGTTATGGCTACACCTTC. Residues: CASSRQGYGYTF.